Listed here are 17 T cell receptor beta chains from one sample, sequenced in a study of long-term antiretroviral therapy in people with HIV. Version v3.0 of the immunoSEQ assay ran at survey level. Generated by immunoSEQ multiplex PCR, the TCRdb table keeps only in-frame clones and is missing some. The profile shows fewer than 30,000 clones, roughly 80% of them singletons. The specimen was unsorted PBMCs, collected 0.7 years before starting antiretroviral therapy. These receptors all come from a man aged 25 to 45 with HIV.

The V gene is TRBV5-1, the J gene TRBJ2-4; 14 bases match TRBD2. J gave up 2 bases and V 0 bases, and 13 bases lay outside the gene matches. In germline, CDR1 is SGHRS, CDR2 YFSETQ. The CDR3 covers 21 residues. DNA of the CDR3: TGCGCCAGCAGCTTGGATTTAGGGGTAGGGACTAGCGGGAGTTCCAAAAACATTCAGTACTTC. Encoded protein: CASSLDLGVGTSGSSKNIQYF. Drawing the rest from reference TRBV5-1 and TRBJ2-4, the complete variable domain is KAGVTQTPRYLIKTRGQQVTLSCSPISGHRSVSWYQQTPGQGLQFLFEYFSETQRNKGNFPGRFSGRQFSNSRSEMNVSTLELGDSALYLCASSLDLGVGTSGSSKNIQYFGAGTRLSVL.

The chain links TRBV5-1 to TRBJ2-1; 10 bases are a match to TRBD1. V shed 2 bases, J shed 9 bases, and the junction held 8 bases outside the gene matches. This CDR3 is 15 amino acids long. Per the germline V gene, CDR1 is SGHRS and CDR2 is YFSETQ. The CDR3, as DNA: TGCGCCAGCAGCTTCCGGGACAGGGGACAAGGTGAGCAGTTCTTC. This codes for CASSFRDRGQGEQFF.

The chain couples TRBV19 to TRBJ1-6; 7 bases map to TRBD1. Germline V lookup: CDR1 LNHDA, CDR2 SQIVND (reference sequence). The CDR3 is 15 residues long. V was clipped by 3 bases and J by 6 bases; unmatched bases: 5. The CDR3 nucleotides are TGTGCCAGTAGTATTACCGGGACAGCTAATTCACCCCTCCACTTT. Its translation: CASSITGTANSPLHF.

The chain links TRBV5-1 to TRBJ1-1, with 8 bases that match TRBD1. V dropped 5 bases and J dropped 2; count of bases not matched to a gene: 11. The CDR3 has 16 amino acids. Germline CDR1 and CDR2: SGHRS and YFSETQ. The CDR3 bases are TGCGCCAGCAGATACGACAGGGGACACGTAAACACTGAAGCTTTCTTT. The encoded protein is CASRYDRGHVNTEAFF.

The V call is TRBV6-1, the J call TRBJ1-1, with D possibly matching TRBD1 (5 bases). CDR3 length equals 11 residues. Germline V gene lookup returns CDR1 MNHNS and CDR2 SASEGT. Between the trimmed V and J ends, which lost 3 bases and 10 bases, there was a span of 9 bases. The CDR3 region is CASSDGGGAFF. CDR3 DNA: TGTGCCAGCAGTGATGGGGGAGGAGCTTTCTTT.

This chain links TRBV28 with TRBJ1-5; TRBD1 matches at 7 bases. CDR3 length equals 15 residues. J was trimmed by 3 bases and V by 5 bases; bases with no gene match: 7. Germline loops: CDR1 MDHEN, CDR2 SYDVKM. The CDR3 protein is CASSTVDRYNQPQHF. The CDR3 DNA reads TGTGCCAGCAGTACGGTGGACAGGTACAATCAGCCCCAGCATTTT.

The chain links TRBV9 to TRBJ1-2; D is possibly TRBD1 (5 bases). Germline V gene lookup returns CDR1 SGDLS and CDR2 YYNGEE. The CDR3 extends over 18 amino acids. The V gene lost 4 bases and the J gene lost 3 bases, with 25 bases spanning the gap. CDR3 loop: CASSPPGGGGWGYYGYTF. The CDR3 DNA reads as TGTGCCAGCAGCCCCCCGGGGGGAGGAGGTTGGGGATACTATGGCTACACCTTC.

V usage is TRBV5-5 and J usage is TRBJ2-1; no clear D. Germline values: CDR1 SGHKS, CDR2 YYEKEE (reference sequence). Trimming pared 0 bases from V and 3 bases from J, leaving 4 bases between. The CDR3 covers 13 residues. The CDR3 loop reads CASSLEVYNEQFF. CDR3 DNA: TGTGCCAGCAGCTTGGAAGTCTACAATGAGCAGTTCTTC.

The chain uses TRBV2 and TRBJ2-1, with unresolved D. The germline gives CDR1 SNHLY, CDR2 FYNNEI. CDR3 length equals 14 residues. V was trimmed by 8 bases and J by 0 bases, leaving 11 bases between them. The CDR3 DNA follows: TGTGCCAGCCTCTCCCGGCTCTCCTACAATGAGCAGTTCTTC. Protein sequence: CASLSRLSYNEQFF.

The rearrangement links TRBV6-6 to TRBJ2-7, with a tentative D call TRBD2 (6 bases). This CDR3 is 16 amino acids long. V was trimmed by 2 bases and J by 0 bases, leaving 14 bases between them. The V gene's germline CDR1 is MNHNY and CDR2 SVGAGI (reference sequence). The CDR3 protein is CASSYPTGGSSYEQYF. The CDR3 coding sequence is TGTGCCAGCAGTTACCCGACCGGAGGGTCCTCCTACGAGCAGTACTTC.

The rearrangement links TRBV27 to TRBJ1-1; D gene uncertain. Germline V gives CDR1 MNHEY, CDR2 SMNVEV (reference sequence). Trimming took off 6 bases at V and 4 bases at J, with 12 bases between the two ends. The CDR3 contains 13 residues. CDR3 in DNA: TGTGCCAGCAGAAGCCAGTCGGCCACTGAAGCTTTCTTT. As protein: CASRSQSATEAFF.

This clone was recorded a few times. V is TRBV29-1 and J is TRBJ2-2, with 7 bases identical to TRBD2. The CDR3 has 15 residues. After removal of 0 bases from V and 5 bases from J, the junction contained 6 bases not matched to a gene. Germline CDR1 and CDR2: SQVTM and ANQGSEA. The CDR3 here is CSVEDPTSRTGELFF. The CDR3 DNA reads TGCAGCGTTGAAGACCCGACTAGCAGAACCGGGGAGCTGTTTTTT.

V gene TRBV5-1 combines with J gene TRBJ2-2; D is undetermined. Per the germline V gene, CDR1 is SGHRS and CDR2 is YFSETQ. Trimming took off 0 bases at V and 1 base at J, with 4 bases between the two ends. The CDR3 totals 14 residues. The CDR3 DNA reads TGCGCCAGCAGCTTGGCAGGGAACACCGGGGAGCTGTTTTTT. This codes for CASSLAGNTGELFF.

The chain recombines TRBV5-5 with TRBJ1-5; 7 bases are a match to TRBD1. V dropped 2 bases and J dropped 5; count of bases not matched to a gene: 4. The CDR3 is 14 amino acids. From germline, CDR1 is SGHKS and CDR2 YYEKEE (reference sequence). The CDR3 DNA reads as TGTGCCAGCAGCTTTGACAGGGTCGATCAGCCCCAGCATTTT. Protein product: CASSFDRVDQPQHF.

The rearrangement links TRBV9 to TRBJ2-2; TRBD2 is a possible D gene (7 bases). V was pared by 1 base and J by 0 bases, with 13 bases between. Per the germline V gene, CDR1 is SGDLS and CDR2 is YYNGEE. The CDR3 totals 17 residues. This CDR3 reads CASSVPGGRANTGELFF. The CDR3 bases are TGTGCCAGCAGCGTACCGGGGGGCCGAGCGAACACCGGGGAGCTGTTTTTT.

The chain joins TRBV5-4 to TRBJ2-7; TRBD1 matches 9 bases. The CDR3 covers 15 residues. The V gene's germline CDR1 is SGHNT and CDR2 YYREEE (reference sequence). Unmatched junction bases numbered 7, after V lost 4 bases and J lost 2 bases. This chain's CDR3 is CASSSRDRATYEQYF. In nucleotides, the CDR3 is TGTGCCAGCAGCAGCCGGGACAGGGCTACCTACGAGCAGTACTTC.

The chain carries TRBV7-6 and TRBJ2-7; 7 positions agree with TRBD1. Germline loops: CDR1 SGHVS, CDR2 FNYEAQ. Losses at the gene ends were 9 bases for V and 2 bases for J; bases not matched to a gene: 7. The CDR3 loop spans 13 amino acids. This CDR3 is CARGGQATYEQYF. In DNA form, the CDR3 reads TGTGCCAGAGGCGGACAGGCCACCTACGAGCAGTACTTC.